This T cell receptor (beta chain) emerged from a study of T-cell reconstitution after alpha-beta-depleted transplantation in children. This clonotype was detected many times. During its preparation, the TCRbeta library received unique molecular identifiers. TCRdb analysed the PCR reads with MiXCR anew, one entry per CDR3 protein. The data hold some 200,000 distinct CDR3 sequences, with under 8.5% observed a single time. The clonotype comes from a boy between 2 and 10 years old with acute lymphoblastic leukemia, due to receive a stem cell transplant. The sequences come from PBMCs, collected before TCRalphabeta/CD19-depleted stem cell transplant.

The CDR3 sequence: CASSNTPTSFSEQYF. The CDR3 DNA is TGTGCCAGCAGTAACACTCCGACTAGCTTCAGCGAGCAGTACTTC. The chain uses TRBV12-3 or TRBV12-4 and TRBJ2-7, with 7 bases identical to TRBD2. Trimming removed 5 bases from V and 6 bases from J; junction bases left unmatched: 13. This CDR3 is 15 amino acids long.